The present entry profiles one T cell receptor (beta chain) with its context. The antigen is not known. The length of the CDR3 is 13 residues. The germline V gene has CDR1 SGDLS and CDR2 YYNGEE. V trimming: 3 bases; J trimming: 8 bases; junction bases outside the gene matches: 4. A multiplex PCR was run with 60 Vbeta primers and 13 Jbeta primers. Some clones are missing from TCRdb's copy, which holds only in-frame ones; the method was immunoSEQ multiplex PCR. The sample contains fewer than 150,000 clones, roughly 74% of which appear only once. The data were taken from a study of cytomegalovirus exposure and HLA in healthy donors. Study-level findings and limits: Donors belonging to an Asian-associated ancestry cluster reportedly showed fewer N-insertions in productive TCRs than the roughly 670-donor mean, according to what a later analysis found. In a later analysis, most CMV-associated TCR beta chains appeared HLA-restricted.

The chain combines TRBV9 with TRBJ1-5; 8 nucleotides agree with TRBD1. This sequence was found in a woman aged 50 to 60 in good health and CMV-seropositive. Sequenced material: PBMCs. The DNA of the CDR3 is TGTGCCAGCAGCGGACAGGGGATCAAGCCCCAGCATTTT. Translating gives CASSGQGIKPQHF.